This T cell receptor beta chain comes out of a study of T cells after yellow fever vaccination. Across the study: Each low-cell-number fraction was prepared by means of SMART-Seq v4 Ultra Low Input.

Germline assignment: CDR1 DFQATT and CDR2 SNEGSKA (reference sequence). With 5 bases clipped from V and 5 bases from J, the junction kept 4 bases outside the gene matches. The CDR3 is 12 amino acids. In making TCR cDNA, 5'RACE template switching added a universal primer site and UMIs to it. MiXCR, applied by TCRdb to the 5' RACE reads, yields one record per CDR3 protein. Of 400,000 or so distinct CDR3 sequences in the sample, 6.2% were seen once. This clonotype occurred a few times. Antigen specificity is unknown. The study, taken as a whole, reports: Contamination of FACS-sorted repertoires by abundant clonotypes from the bulk population could occur.

The specimen comprised PBMCs, sampled 5 days after the yellow fever booster vaccination. V gene TRBV20-1 combines with J gene TRBJ2-3, with 7 bases identical to TRBD1. This TCR derives from a man aged 25-40 years who received the YFV17D yellow fever vaccine. In nucleotides, the CDR3 is TGCAGTGCTGACAGGGCGGTAGATACGCAGTATTTT. Its translation is CSADRAVDTQYF.